These T cell receptor beta chains were read from a single sample in a study of blood T cells in healthy people across ages. TCRdb re-analysed the 5' RACE reads in MiXCR, keeping a single row per CDR3 protein. Among over 1.5 million distinct CDR3 sequences, around half were seen once, and the ten largest hold about 2.1%. The sequenced material came from blood. The source is a woman aged 40 to 50 in good health. Both conserved end residues are part of each CDR3. The order of the fields is D gene, V gene, clone size, J gene, CDR3 DNA, CDR3 protein. A D gene is named only where the DNA matches it firmly. Clone size, where shown, is once, few, many, or a class for clones that have expanded.

TRBD1	TRBV7-8	-	TRBJ1-5	TGTGCCAGCAGCCAGGACAGGGGACAGACAGGCAATCAGCCCCAGCATTTT	CASSQDRGQTGNQPQHF
TRBD2	TRBV24-1	-	TRBJ2-3	TGTGCCACCAGTGATCATTCCCGACTAGCGGGGGACACAGATACGCAGTATTTT	CATSDHSRLAGDTDTQYF
TRBD1	TRBV4-2	-	TRBJ2-3	TGTGCCAGCAGCCACCAAGTGACAGGGGGCACAGATACGCAGTATTTT	CASSHQVTGGTDTQYF
-	TRBV9	-	TRBJ1-2	TGTGCCAGCAGCGCGCCCGAGACAGCTAACTATGGCTACACCTTC	CASSAPETANYGYTF
-	TRBV20-1	-	TRBJ2-3	TGCAGTGCCATGCCCATACCGGAGTATACGCAGTATTTT	CSAMPIPEYTQYF
-	TRBV4-2	few	TRBJ1-2	TGTGCCAGCAGCCAAGATGGCAGTCCTAACTATGGCTACACCTTC	CASSQDGSPNYGYTF
-	TRBV20-1	few	TRBJ2-6	TGCAGTGCTAGACCTTGGGACCGGCATGTCTCTGGGGCCAACGTCCTGACTTTC	CSARPWDRHVSGANVLTF
TRBD2	TRBV18	-	TRBJ2-3	TGTGTCAGCTCACGTGGGCGGGGGAGTGCTGATACGCAGTATTTT	CVSSRGRGSADTQYF
-	TRBV27	few	TRBJ2-3	TGTGCCAGCAGTTTAGCCGGAAGACATACGCAGTATTTT	CASSLAGRHTQYF
TRBD2	TRBV7-2	few	TRBJ2-5	TGTGCCAGCAGCTCCTTAACGGGACTAGCGGGGCTTGAGACCCAGTACTTC	CASSSLTGLAGLETQYF
TRBD1	TRBV15	-	TRBJ2-7	TGTGCCACCAGCAGAGGTGGGACAGGGAAATACGAGCAGTACTTC	CATSRGGTGKYEQYF
TRBD1	TRBV5-5	few	TRBJ2-5	TGTGCCAGCAGCTTACAGGGGGCGGGTCGACGGGAGACCCAGTACTTC	CASSLQGAGRRETQYF
TRBD2	TRBV3-1	-	TRBJ2-1	TGTGCCAGCAGCCTAGATCCTAGCGGGCCCTACAATGAGCAGTTCTTC	CASSLDPSGPYNEQFF
-	TRBV18	-	TRBJ1-1	TGTGCCAGCTCACCACGGAGGGACCGATCGAACACTGAAGCTTTCTTT	CASSPRRDRSNTEAFF
-	TRBV3-1	few	TRBJ1-6	TGTGCCAGCAGCCAAGATAGGACCGGGACAAATTTTTCACCCCTCCACTTT	CASSQDRTGTNFSPLHF
-	TRBV28	few	TRBJ1-2	TGTGCCAGCAGTTTATGGGGCAGGGAATATGGCTACACCTTC	CASSLWGREYGYTF
TRBD1	TRBV29-1	-	TRBJ1-2	TGCAGCGTTGAAGACGGGGAGGGGGCCGGTAACTATGGCTACACCTTC	CSVEDGEGAGNYGYTF
TRBD1	TRBV28	few	TRBJ2-5	TGTGCCAGCAGTTTATCTTTGGGACAGGAAGAGACCCAGTACTTC	CASSLSLGQEETQYF
-	TRBV4-3	-	TRBJ2-7	TGCGCCAGCAGCCAAGCTGAGAGGGGCCCCTACGAGCAGTACTTC	CASSQAERGPYEQYF
-	TRBV5-1	few	TRBJ1-1	TGCGCCAGCCGTCCGGGAGGGATGAACACTGAAGCTTTCTTT	CASRPGGMNTEAFF
-	TRBV7-9	-	TRBJ2-1	TGTGCCAGCAGTTCTAGAGGGGCGGGTTTTGGTGAGCAGTTCTTC	CASSSRGAGFGEQFF
TRBD2	TRBV20-1	few	TRBJ2-5	TGCAGTGCTAGAGATCGGGAGGGAAAAGAGACCCAGTACTTC	CSARDREGKETQYF
-	TRBV5-1	few	TRBJ2-3	TGCGCCAGCAGCTTCCAGCGGAACACAGATACGCAGTATTTT	CASSFQRNTDTQYF
TRBD1	TRBV5-6	-	TRBJ2-7	TGTGCCAGCAGCTTGACCCCGACAGGGTTCGAGCAGTACTTC	CASSLTPTGFEQYF
-	TRBV24-1	-	TRBJ2-7	TGTGCCACCAGTGATTTAACGAACAATGAGCAGTACTTC	CATSDLTNNEQYF
TRBD1	TRBV28	-	TRBJ2-5	TGTGCCAGCAGCTTAACAGGGGTTCAGTACTTC	CASSLTGVQYF
TRBD1	TRBV5-1	few	TRBJ2-7	TGCGCCAGCAGCACGGACAGGCCCGACTACGAGCAGTACTTC	CASSTDRPDYEQYF
-	TRBV5-1	-	TRBJ2-7	TGCGCCAGCAGCGCAGAACAGGGAGGCGAGCAGTACTTC	CASSAEQGGEQYF
-	TRBV5-1	-	TRBJ2-5	TGCGCCAGCAGCTTGGGGACAGTCTACAAAGAGACCCAGTACTTC	CASSLGTVYKETQYF
TRBD2	TRBV29-1	-	TRBJ2-3	TGCAGCGTTCGCGGGACTAGCGGGGGGGCGTCAGATACGCAGTATTTT	CSVRGTSGGASDTQYF
TRBD1	TRBV7-9	-	TRBJ2-4	TGTGCCAGCAGCTCGGGGACAGGGGAAGGAAACATTCAGTACTTC	CASSSGTGEGNIQYF
TRBD2	TRBV27	few	TRBJ2-5	TGTGCCAGCACCTCTAGCGGGGGGGCGGTCCTCTCAGAGACCCAGTACTTC	CASTSSGGAVLSETQYF
TRBD1	TRBV7-2	-	TRBJ2-1	TGTGCCAGCAGCACTCCCCGGGACAGACCCAACAATGAGCAGTTCTTC	CASSTPRDRPNNEQFF
TRBD1	TRBV5-1	-	TRBJ2-4	TGCGCCAGCAGCTTGTTAACGCCAGGGGGTGGAAACATTCAGTACTTC	CASSLLTPGGGNIQYF
-	TRBV6-2/TRBV6-3	-	TRBJ2-7	TGTGCCACCCGAGGTAGTGGGGCCTACGAGCAGTACTTC	CATRGSGAYEQYF
-	TRBV7-9	-	TRBJ1-2	TGTGCCAGCAGCCCTACGCCGGAAACCTTCTATGGCTACACCTTC	CASSPTPETFYGYTF
-	TRBV24-1	-	TRBJ1-2	TGTGCCACCAGTGATTTTGACAGCAACTATGGCTACACCTTC	CATSDFDSNYGYTF